This TCR beta chain came from a study of blood T cell repertoires in COVID-19. This clone was observed once. The CDR3 extends over 13 amino acids. Germline V gene data show CDR1 as LGHNT and CDR2 as FRNRAP. Deletions cut 1 base from V and 7 bases from J, with 10 bases between. The repertoire was sequenced with immunoSEQ multiplex PCR; TCRdb's copy has only in-frame clones and lacks some. The sample consists of about 240,000 clones, around four fifths of them appearing once. The sequenced material came from peripheral blood. The receptor comes from a woman aged 55-69 years with active or convalescent COVID-19. V is TRBV12-5 and J is TRBJ1-2; maybe TRBD1 (6 bases). CDR3 residues: CASGLGTGTGYTF. CDR3 coding DNA: TGTGCTAGTGGTTTGGGAACAGGGACTGGCTACACCTTC.